This T cell receptor beta chain was obtained from a study of blood T cell repertoires in COVID-19. Germline lookup yields CDR1 SGHAT and CDR2 FQNNGV. The V end lost 1 base, the J end lost 6 bases, and 15 bases lay between the germline ends. The CDR3 is 16 residues long. Data came from immunoSEQ multiplex PCR; TCRdb stores just in-frame clones and leaves some out. This table holds under 35,000 clones, about 85% found once. Material: peripheral blood. The gene calls are TRBV11-2 and TRBJ2-2, with a possible D match to TRBD1 (5 bases). This TCR was sampled from a woman aged 60-75 years with active COVID-19. CDR3 protein: CASSLVILQGAGELFF. For the CDR3, the DNA is TGTGCCAGCAGCTTAGTGATATTGCAGGGCGCCGGGGAGCTGTTTTTT.